The sample holds many counts of the clone carrying this TCR beta chain. No antigen is known for it. TCRdb re-called the RT-PCR reads with MiXCR, one entry per CDR3 protein. The sample records roughly 700,000 distinct CDR3 sequences, 14% being singletons. The source of the sample is a study of response to subunit inactivated influenza vaccine. Findings and limits, study-wide: The authors suggested that every seasonal influenza vaccination recruits few new T cells.

This CDR3 contains 15 residues. Per the germline V gene, CDR1 is MNHEY and CDR2 is SVGEGT. V was pared by 5 bases and J by 11 bases, with 25 bases between. The receptor's source is a man aged 45-60 years who received an inactivated influenza vaccine. The source material was PBMCs from blood, sampled approximately 15 days before vaccination. The chain recombines TRBV6-2 or TRBV6-3 with TRBJ2-7, with a weak D call TRBD2 (5 bases). The CDR3 DNA sequence: TGTGCCAGCAGTCCATCGGAGGCCCCGCTATCGAGGGAGTACTTC. Translated: CASSPSEAPLSREYF.